Below are 31 T cell receptor beta chains sequenced from a single sample in a study of T cell changes during pregnancy in multiple sclerosis. Some clones are missing from TCRdb's copy, which holds only in-frame ones; the method was immunoSEQ multiplex PCR. This sample carries 35,000 to 45,000 clones, about 90% of them seen once, and the ten largest clones take roughly 4.5%. Sequencing used peripheral blood, obtained in the second trimester of pregnancy. Receptors were obtained from a female donor in good health, enrolled as a control in a pregnancy study.

The chain links TRBV29-1 to TRBJ2-2; D possibly corresponds to TRBD2 (5 bases). The CDR3 is 14 amino acids. CDR1 and CDR2 from the germline V gene are SQVTM and ANQGSEA. The ends were cut back, 4 bases at V and 0 bases at J, with 9 bases in the middle. The CDR3 protein is CSVGGRSNTGELFF. Here the CDR3 DNA reads TGCAGCGTTGGAGGGCGGTCGAACACCGGGGAGCTGTTTTTT.

The CDR3: CASSPGTYSESQHF. DNA of the CDR3: TGTGCCAGCAGTCCAGGGACATACAGTGAGTCCCAGCATTTT. This sequence joins TRBV27 and TRBJ1-5, with TRBD1 as a possible D gene (6 bases). V lost 5 bases and J lost 11, with 19 bases in between. Germline-derived CDR1 and CDR2 are MNHEY and SMNVEV (reference sequence). CDR3 length: 14 residues.

This chain links TRBV30 with TRBJ2-3; 8 bases align to TRBD2. Trimming cost V 5 bases and J 0 bases; bases outside gene matches: 7. The CDR3 contains 15 residues. CDR1 is GTSNPN, CDR2 SVGIG, per germline (reference sequence). The DNA for the CDR3 is TGTGCCTGGGCGGGGGGACTCCTTAGCACAGATACGCAGTATTTT. It codes for CAWAGGLLSTDTQYF.

The rearrangement links TRBV23-1 to TRBJ2-7; possible D gene TRBD1, 7 bases. TRBV23-1 is an ORF; its function is uncertain. The V end was cut by 1 base, the J end by 0 bases, with 22 bases between. The CDR3 runs to 19 residues. CDR3 DNA: TGCGCCAGCAGTCAATTAGGCCTGGGTGCGGGACAGATCTCCTACGAGCAGTACTTC. It encodes CASSQLGLGAGQISYEQYF.

The gene calls are TRBV25-1 and TRBJ2-1, with a possible D match to TRBD1 (6 bases). Germline CDR1 MGHDK, CDR2 SYGVNS. V lost 4 bases and J 6 bases, leaving 10 bases between the germline ends. The CDR3 is 13 amino acids. CDR3 DNA sequence: TGTGCCAGCAGTGGGGGGCTTGGCAATGAGCAGTTCTTC. Amino acid sequence: CASSGGLGNEQFF.

The V gene is TRBV12-5, the J gene TRBJ2-1; D is uncertain. This CDR3 spans 15 amino acids. The V end was cut by 2 bases, the J end by 5 bases, with 13 bases between. Germline CDR1 and CDR2: LGHNT and FRNRAP. Written as DNA, the CDR3 is TGTGCTAGTGGTTTGCCTCTTTACCAGAACAATGAGCAGTTCTTC. It encodes CASGLPLYQNNEQFF.

CDR3 loop: CASTETAGSNQPQHF. As DNA, the CDR3 is TGTGCCAGCACCGAGACGGCAGGGAGCAATCAGCCCCAGCATTTT. The chain combines TRBV6-6 with TRBJ1-5; weak D call: TRBD1 (5 bases). V lost 7 bases and J 1 base, leaving 14 bases between the germline ends. Germline CDR1 reads MNHNY; CDR2 reads SVGAGI (reference sequence). The CDR3 spans 15 residues.

The J gene is TRBJ1-3, the V gene TRBV11-2; D gene ambiguous. The CDR3 length is 15 residues. Germline CDR1 is SGHAT and CDR2 is FQNNGV. The germline V and J ends were trimmed by 3 bases and 1 base, with 10 bases remaining between them. CDR3 sequence (DNA): TGTGCCAGCAGCTTTCCGACGGGGTCTGGAAACACCATATATTTT. Encoded protein: CASSFPTGSGNTIYF.

The genes are TRBV4-1 and TRBJ1-1, with D tentatively TRBD1 (5 bases). Trimming cost V 1 base and J 8 bases, with 14 bases left between them. The CDR3 length is 14 residues. Per the germline V gene, CDR1 is MGHRA and CDR2 is YSYEKL. This CDR3 reads CASSQGGGTPEAFF. The CDR3 DNA reads TGCGCCAGCAGCCAAGGGGGGGGAACACCCGAAGCTTTCTTT.

V usage is TRBV18 and J usage is TRBJ2-7, with 10 bases aligning to TRBD2. This CDR3 has 14 residues. The V gene end was trimmed by 3 bases and the J gene end by 2 bases; junction bases not matched to a gene: 1. In germline, CDR1 is KGHSH, CDR2 LQKENI. In DNA form, the CDR3 reads TGTGCCAGCTCACCGACTAGCGGGCCCTACGAGCAGTACTTC. It yields the protein CASSPTSGPYEQYF.

This clone was seen a handful of times. The chain links TRBV6-1 to TRBJ2-7; D is unclear. The germline gives CDR1 MNHNS, CDR2 SASEGT. V was clipped by 6 bases and J by 5 bases, with 8 bases between them. This CDR3 is 11 amino acids long. The CDR3 bases are TGTGCCAGCAGATTGGCGGACGAGCAGTACTTC. It translates to CASRLADEQYF.

The chain uses TRBV6-1 and TRBJ1-1, with 9 bases lining up with TRBD1. The CDR3 consists of 14 residues. Germline values: CDR1 MNHNS, CDR2 SASEGT. Losses at the gene ends were 6 bases for V and 4 bases for J; bases not matched to a gene: 6. The CDR3 is CASRTGTGRTEAFF. Here the CDR3 DNA reads TGTGCCAGCAGGACCGGGACAGGGCGCACTGAAGCTTTCTTT.

This sequence joins TRBV25-1 and TRBJ1-4; no reliable D call. The V and J ends lost 2 bases and 0 bases respectively, with 7 bases between them. This CDR3 spans 15 amino acids. Germline CDR1 reads MGHDK; CDR2 reads SYGVNS. This chain's CDR3 is CASSEPETTNEKLFF. The CDR3 coding sequence is TGTGCCAGCAGTGAACCAGAAACAACTAATGAAAAACTGTTTTTT.

The chain uses TRBV7-2 and TRBJ2-3, with D uncertain. CDR1 and CDR2 from the germline V gene are SGHTA and FQGNSA. Trimming took off 1 base at V and 6 bases at J, with 14 bases between the two ends. The CDR3 contains 15 residues. The CDR3 DNA reads TGTGCCAGCAGCTTAGGGCCCCCCCACCCGGATACGCAGTATTTT. Translating gives CASSLGPPHPDTQYF. The full variable domain, with the rest looked up from reference TRBV7-2 and TRBJ2-3, is GAGVSQSPSNKVTEKGKDVELRCDPISGHTALYWYRQSLGQGLEFLIYFQGNSAPDKSGLPSDRFSAERTGGSVSTLTIQRTQQEDSAVYLCASSLGPPHPDTQYFGPGTRLTVL.

This clone was counted a few times. The J gene is TRBJ1-1, the V gene TRBV30, with 8 bases lining up with TRBD1. Losses at the gene ends were 4 bases for V and 8 bases for J; bases not matched to a gene: 12. The CDR3 is made up of 14 amino acids. Germline V gene lookup returns CDR1 GTSNPN and CDR2 SVGIG (reference sequence). CDR3 residues: CAWTGGAGRLEAFF. CDR3 nucleotides: TGTGCCTGGACAGGGGGCGCGGGTCGATTAGAAGCTTTCTTT.

This clone was seen just once. The chain couples TRBV7-2 to TRBJ2-6; D not certain. CDR1 is SGHTA, CDR2 FQGNSA, per germline. The length of the CDR3 is 15 residues. V was shortened by 5 bases and J by 4 bases, with 12 bases between the two germline ends. CDR3 loop: CASSPGTTGANVLTF. The CDR3 coding sequence is TGTGCCAGCAGCCCGGGTACGACGGGGGCCAACGTCCTGACTTTC.

This chain connects TRBV9 to TRBJ2-1, with 10 bases aligning to TRBD2. With V trimmed by 4 bases and J by 2 bases, 3 bases remained unmatched. Germline V gives CDR1 SGDLS, CDR2 YYNGEE. This CDR3 has 15 amino acids. DNA for the CDR3: TGTGCCAGCAGCTTCGGACTAGCGGCCTACAATGAGCAGTTCTTC. Its translation is CASSFGLAAYNEQFF.

This clone appeared once. The chain couples TRBV30 to TRBJ2-6, with D uncertain. The CDR3 extends over 13 amino acids. The germline gives CDR1 GTSNPN, CDR2 SVGIG (reference sequence). Trimming stripped 0 bases from V and 2 bases from J, with 2 bases between. CDR3 nucleotides: TGTGCCTGGAGTGTCGCTGGGGCCAACGTCCTGACTTTC. This translates into CAWSVAGANVLTF.

The V call is TRBV7-9, the J call TRBJ1-5, with a tentative D call TRBD1 (5 bases). This CDR3 has 15 residues. Between the trimmed V and J ends, which lost 0 bases and 3 bases, there was a span of 9 bases. The germline gives CDR1 SEHNR, CDR2 FQNEAQ (reference sequence). CDR3 coding DNA: TGTGCCAGCAGCTTAGCAGGGGACTCCAATCAGCCCCAGCATTTT. Protein product: CASSLAGDSNQPQHF. The full variable domain, rest sourced from reference TRBV7-9 and TRBJ1-5, is DTGVSQNPRHKITKRGQNVTFRCDPISEHNRLYWYRQTLGQGPEFLTYFQNEAQLEKSRLLSDRFSAERPKGSFSTLEIQRTEQGDSAMYLCASSLAGDSNQPQHFGDGTRLSIL.

CDR3 bases: TGTGCCTGGAGTATACTAGCGGGACTCTACAATGAGCAGTTCTTC. Translated, it gives CAWSILAGLYNEQFF. The rearrangement uses TRBV30 and TRBJ2-1, with TRBD2 matching over 10 bases. V lost 2 bases, J lost 3 bases, and 4 bases stayed unmatched. The germline V gene has CDR1 GTSNPN and CDR2 SVGIG (reference sequence). The CDR3 consists of 15 residues.

This clone was recorded once. Here the CDR3 reads CASKEAGATPGGYTF. The CDR3 DNA follows: TGTGCCAGCAAGGAAGCGGGGGCGACCCCGGGTGGCTACACCTTC. This chain joins TRBV2 and TRBJ1-2, with a weak D call TRBD1 (6 bases). Per the germline V gene, CDR1 is SNHLY and CDR2 is FYNNEI. V was pared by 7 bases and J by 7 bases, with 22 bases between. The CDR3 is 15 amino acids. Variable domain in full (rest from reference TRBV2 and TRBJ1-2): EPEVTQTPSHQVTQMGQEVILRCVPISNHLYFYWYRQILGQKVEFLVSFYNNEISEKSEIFDDQFSVERPDGSNFTLKIRSTKLEDSAMYFCASKEAGATPGGYTFGSGTRLTVV.

The rearrangement joins TRBV6-1 to TRBJ1-5, with 11 bases identical to TRBD1. The V gene end was trimmed by 1 base and the J gene end by 3 bases; junction bases not matched to a gene: 8. The germline gives CDR1 MNHNS, CDR2 SASEGT. The CDR3 is 18 residues long. The CDR3 loop reads CASSEGRTGGRYNQPQHF. The CDR3 DNA follows: TGTGCCAGCAGTGAAGGTCGGACAGGGGGCCGATACAATCAGCCCCAGCATTTT.

The chain has TRBV18 and TRBJ1-1, with D possibly TRBD1 on 6 matching bases. Germline V gene data show CDR1 as KGHSH and CDR2 as LQKENI. The CDR3 extends over 14 amino acids. V shed 1 base and J shed 2 bases, with 8 bases lying between them. The CDR3 loop reads CASSPQQGNTEAFF. CDR3 nucleotides: TGTGCCAGCTCACCACAACAGGGAAACACTGAAGCTTTCTTT.

The gene calls are TRBV7-9 and TRBJ2-2, with D perhaps TRBD2 (6 bases). V lost 1 base, J lost 4 bases, and 10 bases lay in between. This CDR3 comprises 15 residues. Germline V gene data show CDR1 as SEHNR and CDR2 as FQNEAQ (reference sequence). The CDR3 DNA sequence: TGTGCCAGCAGCTTAGTTAGCGGAGTCACCGGGGAGCTGTTTTTT. Protein sequence: CASSLVSGVTGELFF. The full variable domain, rest sourced from reference TRBV7-9 and TRBJ2-2, is DTGVSQNPRHKITKRGQNVTFRCDPISEHNRLYWYRQTLGQGPEFLTYFQNEAQLEKSRLLSDRFSAERPKGSFSTLEIQRTEQGDSAMYLCASSLVSGVTGELFFGEGSRLTVL.

The chain recombines TRBV11-2 with TRBJ1-1, with D tentatively TRBD1 (6 bases). CDR1 SGHAT and CDR2 FQNNGV come from the germline V gene. Trimming removed 5 bases at V and 6 bases at J, with 13 bases between. The CDR3 contains 13 residues. Here the CDR3 reads CASSPNGGPEAFF. The DNA for the CDR3 is TGTGCCAGCAGCCCAAACGGGGGGCCTGAAGCTTTCTTT.

The chain carries TRBV7-9 and TRBJ2-1; D is possibly TRBD2 (5 bases). V was pared by 1 base and J by 3 bases, with 7 bases between. Germline values: CDR1 SEHNR, CDR2 FQNEAQ (reference sequence). CDR3 size: 14 residues. CDR3 sequence (DNA): TGTGCCAGCAGCTTAGGGGAGCTCTACAATGAGCAGTTCTTC. This codes for CASSLGELYNEQFF.

The V call is TRBV30, the J call TRBJ2-2, with 7 positions matching TRBD2. The CDR3 has 15 amino acids. V shed 2 bases, J shed 1 base, and the junction held 4 bases outside the gene matches. Germline V lookup: CDR1 GTSNPN, CDR2 SVGIG (reference sequence). CDR3 amino acids: CAWSRGVRNTGELFF. The CDR3, as DNA: TGTGCCTGGAGTCGGGGGGTGAGGAACACCGGGGAGCTGTTTTTT. The whole variable domain, remainder taken from reference TRBV30 and TRBJ2-2, is SQTIHQWPATLVQPVGSPLSLECTVEGTSNPNLYWYRQAAGRGLQLLFYSVGIGQISSEVPQNLSASRPQDRQFILSSKKLLLSDSGFYLCAWSRGVRNTGELFFGEGSRLTVL.

The chain carries TRBV6-1 and TRBJ1-3; a weak D match, TRBD1 (6 bases). The germline V gene has CDR1 MNHNS and CDR2 SASEGT. This CDR3 contains 14 residues. With 6 bases removed from V and 3 bases from J, the gap between germline ends came to 12 bases. CDR3 residues: CASRTGGGGNTIYF. The CDR3 nucleotides are TGTGCCAGCAGGACAGGTGGAGGTGGAAACACCATATATTTT.

This sequence joins TRBV5-8 and TRBJ1-6; a possible D gene is TRBD1 (5 bases). Germline values: CDR1 SGHTS, CDR2 YDEGEE. This CDR3 contains 14 residues. Trimming pared 4 bases from V and 9 bases from J, leaving 14 bases between. The CDR3 region is CASSGGGSLSPLHF. The CDR3 DNA reads TGTGCCAGCAGCGGGGGGGGTTCCCTTTCACCCCTCCACTTT.

This chain links TRBV10-3 with TRBJ2-1; 7 bases fit TRBD1. Germline V gives CDR1 ENHRY, CDR2 SYGVKD. V lost 10 bases to trimming and J lost 7 bases; unmatched junction nucleotides: 13. The CDR3 runs 14 residues. CDR3 sequence: CASARGQNENEQFF. The DNA of the CDR3 is TGTGCCAGCGCCCGGGGACAGAATGAGAATGAGCAGTTCTTC.

The chain combines TRBV12-5 with TRBJ2-1, with TRBD1 identical over 9 bases. In germline, CDR1 is LGHNT, CDR2 FRNRAP. The junction had 11 bases not matched to a gene; V was cut back by 5 bases and J by 9 bases. The CDR3 covers 15 residues. The CDR3 DNA reads as TGTGCTAGTGGTACCCCCGGGACAGGGTTTTTTGAGCAGTTCTTC. Translated: CASGTPGTGFFEQFF.